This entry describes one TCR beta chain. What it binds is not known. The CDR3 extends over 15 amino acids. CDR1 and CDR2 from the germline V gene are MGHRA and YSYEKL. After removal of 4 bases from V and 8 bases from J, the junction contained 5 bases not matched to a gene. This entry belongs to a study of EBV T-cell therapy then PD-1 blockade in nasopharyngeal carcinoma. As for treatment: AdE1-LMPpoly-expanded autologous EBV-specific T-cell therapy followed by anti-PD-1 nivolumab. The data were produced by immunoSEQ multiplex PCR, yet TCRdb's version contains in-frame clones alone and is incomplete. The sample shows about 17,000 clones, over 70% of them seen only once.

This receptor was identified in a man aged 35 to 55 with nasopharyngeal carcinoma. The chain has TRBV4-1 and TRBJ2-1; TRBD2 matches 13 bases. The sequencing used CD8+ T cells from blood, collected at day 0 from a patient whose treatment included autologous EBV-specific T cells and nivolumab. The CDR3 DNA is TGCGCCAGCAGCCCAGGACTAGCGGGGGTCTATGAGCAGTTCTTC. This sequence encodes CASSPGLAGVYEQFF.